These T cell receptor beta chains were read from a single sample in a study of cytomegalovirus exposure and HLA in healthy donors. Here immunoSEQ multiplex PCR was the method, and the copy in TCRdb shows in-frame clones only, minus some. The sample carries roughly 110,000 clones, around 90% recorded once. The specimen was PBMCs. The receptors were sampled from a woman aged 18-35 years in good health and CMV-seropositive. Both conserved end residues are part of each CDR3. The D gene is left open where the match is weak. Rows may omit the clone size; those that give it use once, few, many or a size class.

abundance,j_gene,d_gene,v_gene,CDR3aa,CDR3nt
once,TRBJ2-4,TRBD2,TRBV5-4,CASSLESSGGAAGIQYF,TGTGCCAGCAGCTTGGAGTCCAGCGGGGGGGCCGCGGGCATTCAGTACTTC
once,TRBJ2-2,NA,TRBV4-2,CASSPRVLNTGELFF,TGTGCCAGCAGCCCCAGGGTGTTGAACACCGGGGAGCTGTTTTTT
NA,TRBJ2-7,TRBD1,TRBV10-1,CASSESIGTGYNEQYF,TGCGCCAGCAGTGAAAGTATCGGGACAGGGTATAACGAGCAGTACTTC
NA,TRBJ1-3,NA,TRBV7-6,CASSLFASSGNTIYF,TGTGCCAGCAGCTTATTCGCCAGCTCTGGAAACACCATATATTTT
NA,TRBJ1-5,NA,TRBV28,CASSPGLNQPQHF,TGTGCCAGCAGTCCTGGCCTCAATCAGCCCCAGCATTTT
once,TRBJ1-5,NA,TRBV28,CASSLEVSPERQPQHF,TGTGCCAGCAGTTTAGAAGTCAGCCCGGAGAGACAGCCCCAGCATTTT
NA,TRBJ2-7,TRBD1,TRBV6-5,CASSTGQNYEQYF,TGTGCCAGCAGTACGGGACAGAACTACGAGCAGTACTTC
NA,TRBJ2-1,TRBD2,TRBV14,CASSQGRGGLNEQFF,TGTGCCAGCAGCCAAGGGCGGGGGGGCCTGAATGAGCAGTTCTTC
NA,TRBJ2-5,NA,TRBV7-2,CASSLEYFQETQYF,TGTGCCAGCAGCTTAGAGTACTTTCAAGAGACCCAGTACTTC
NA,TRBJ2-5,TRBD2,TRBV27,CASRSGWSQETQYF,TGTGCCAGCCGTAGCGGGTGGTCCCAAGAGACCCAGTACTTC
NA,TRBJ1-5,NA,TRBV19,CASKWRGSFNQPQHF,TGTGCCAGCAAATGGAGAGGGTCCTTCAATCAGCCCCAGCATTTT
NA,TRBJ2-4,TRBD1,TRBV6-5,CASRQGADKNIQYF,TGTGCCAGCAGGCAGGGGGCAGACAAAAACATTCAGTACTTC
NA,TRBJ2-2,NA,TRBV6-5,CASSLRHVDTGELFF,TGTGCCAGCAGCCTTCGACATGTGGACACCGGGGAGCTGTTTTTT
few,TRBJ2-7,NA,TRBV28,CASTNPGAGVYEQYF,TGTGCCAGCACCAACCCAGGGGCAGGGGTCTACGAGCAGTACTTC
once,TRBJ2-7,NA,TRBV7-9,CASSPNGGLEQYF,TGTGCCAGCAGCCCGAACGGGGGGCTCGAGCAGTACTTC
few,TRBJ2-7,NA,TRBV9,CASSVGGSTYEQYF,TGTGCCAGCAGCGTAGGTGGCTCAACCTACGAGCAGTACTTC
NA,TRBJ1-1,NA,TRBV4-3,CASSQAFRVATEAFF,TGCGCCAGCAGCCAAGCCTTCAGGGTGGCCACTGAAGCTTTCTTT
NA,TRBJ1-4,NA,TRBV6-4,CASSEGDRRLLNEKLFF,TGTGCCAGCAGTGAAGGAGATCGGAGACTTCTTAATGAAAAACTGTTTTTT
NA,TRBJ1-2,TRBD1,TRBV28,CASSFTGDYGYTF,TGTGCCAGCAGTTTCACAGGGGACTATGGCTACACCTTC
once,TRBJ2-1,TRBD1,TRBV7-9,CASSHRGPKYNEQFF,TGTGCCAGCAGCCACAGGGGACCGAAATACAATGAGCAGTTCTTC
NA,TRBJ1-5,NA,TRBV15,CATSRDPSGVKRNQPQHF,TGTGCCACCAGCAGAGACCCGTCAGGGGTAAAGAGGAATCAGCCCCAGCATTTT
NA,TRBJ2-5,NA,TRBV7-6,CASSATPSDPRGETQYF,TGTGCCAGCAGCGCTACCCCTAGCGACCCTCGGGGGGAGACCCAGTACTTC
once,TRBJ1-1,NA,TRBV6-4,CASSESLYTEAFF,TGTGCCAGCAGTGAGAGCCTGTACACTGAAGCTTTCTTT
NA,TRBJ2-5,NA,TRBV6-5,CASSATARQETQYF,TGTGCCAGCAGTGCAACCGCGCGTCAAGAGACCCAGTACTTC
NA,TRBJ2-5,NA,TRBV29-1,CSVEEGAQETQYF,TGCAGCGTTGAAGAGGGGGCCCAAGAGACCCAGTACTTC
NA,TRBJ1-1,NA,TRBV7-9,CASSFQTELNTEAFF,TGTGCCAGCAGCTTCCAGACGGAGCTGAACACTGAAGCTTTCTTT
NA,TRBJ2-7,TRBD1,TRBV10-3,CAISIGQGPYEQYF,TGTGCCATCAGCATCGGACAGGGACCCTACGAGCAGTACTTC
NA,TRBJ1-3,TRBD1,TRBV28,CASRETGGHGNTIYF,TGTGCCAGCAGGGAAACAGGGGGTCATGGAAACACCATATATTTT
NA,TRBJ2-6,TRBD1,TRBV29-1,CSVGQGSGANVLTF,TGCAGCGTTGGACAGGGGTCTGGGGCCAACGTCCTGACTTTC
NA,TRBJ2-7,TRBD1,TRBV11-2,CASRAGQGAYEQYF,TGTGCCAGCAGGGCGGGACAGGGGGCCTACGAGCAGTACTTC
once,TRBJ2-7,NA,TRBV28,CASSLSAYSYEQYF,TGTGCCAGCAGTTTATCCGCCTACTCCTACGAGCAGTACTTC
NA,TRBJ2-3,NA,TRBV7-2,CASSLAGGPLSTDTQYF,TGTGCCAGCAGCTTAGCGGGGGGGCCCCTAAGCACAGATACGCAGTATTTT
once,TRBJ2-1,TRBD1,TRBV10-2,CASRGQGVFSYNEQFF,TGCGCCAGCAGAGGACAGGGGGTTTTCTCCTACAATGAGCAGTTCTTC
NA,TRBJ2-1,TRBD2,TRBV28,CASTLRWTSGVGSYNEQFF,TGTGCCAGCACTCTTCGCTGGACTAGCGGAGTCGGCTCCTACAATGAGCAGTTCTTC
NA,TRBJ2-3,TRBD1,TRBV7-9,CASSGIDRATDTQYF,TGTGCCAGCAGCGGGATCGACAGGGCGACAGATACGCAGTATTTT
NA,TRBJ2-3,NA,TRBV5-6,CASSLKSGFTDTQYF,TGTGCCAGCAGCTTGAAGTCCGGGTTTACAGATACGCAGTATTTT
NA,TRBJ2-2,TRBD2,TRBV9,CASSASGGANTGELFF,TGTGCCAGCAGCGCAAGCGGGGGGGCGAACACCGGGGAGCTGTTTTTT
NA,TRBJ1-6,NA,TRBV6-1,CASRIQDLNNSPLHF,TGTGCCAGCAGGATACAGGATCTCAATAATTCACCCCTCCACTTT
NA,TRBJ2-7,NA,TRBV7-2,CASSLDAGSYEQYF,TGTGCCAGCAGCTTAGATGCGGGGTCGTACGAGCAGTACTTC
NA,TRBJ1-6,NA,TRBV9,CASSVEDGPRDNSPLHF,TGTGCCAGCAGCGTAGAAGACGGCCCGAGGGATAATTCACCCCTCCACTTT
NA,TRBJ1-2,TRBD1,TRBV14,CASSQGQGRGGYTF,TGTGCCAGCAGCCAAGGACAGGGCAGGGGCGGCTACACCTTC
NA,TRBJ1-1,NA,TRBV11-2,CASSSTRRDTEAFF,TGTGCCAGCAGCTCGACGCGGAGGGACACTGAAGCTTTCTTT
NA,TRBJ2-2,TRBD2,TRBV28,CASSAHSGGTTGELFF,TGTGCCAGCAGTGCCCATAGCGGGGGGACCACCGGGGAGCTGTTTTTT
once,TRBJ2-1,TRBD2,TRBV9,CASSGTTGTSGGPYNEQFF,TGTGCCAGCAGCGGAACAACCGGGACTAGCGGGGGGCCCTACAATGAGCAGTTCTTC
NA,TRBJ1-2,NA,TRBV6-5,CASKTLRERWGYTF,TGTGCCAGTAAAACCCTCCGGGAGCGATGGGGCTACACCTTC
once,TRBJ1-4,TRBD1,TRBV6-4,CASKDRRWGPTNEKLFF,TGTGCCAGCAAGGACAGGAGATGGGGGCCAACTAATGAAAAACTGTTTTTT
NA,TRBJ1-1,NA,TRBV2,CASSDLRGAPEAFF,TGTGCCAGCAGTGATCTGCGGGGGGCGCCTGAAGCTTTCTTT
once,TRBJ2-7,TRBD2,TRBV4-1,CASSHPMGRASYEQYF,TGCGCCAGCAGCCATCCCATGGGGAGGGCCTCCTACGAGCAGTACTTC
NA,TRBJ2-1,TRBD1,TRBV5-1,CASGGQGASYNEQFF,TGCGCCAGCGGGGGACAGGGGGCGTCCTACAATGAGCAGTTCTTC
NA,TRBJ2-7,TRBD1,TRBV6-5,CASSPGTGAGEQYF,TGTGCCAGCAGTCCCGGGACAGGGGCTGGCGAGCAGTACTTC
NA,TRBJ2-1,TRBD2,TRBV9,CASSVAPSGAEDEQFF,TGTGCCAGCAGCGTAGCTCCTAGCGGGGCGGAGGATGAGCAGTTCTTC
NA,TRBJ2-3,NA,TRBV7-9,CASSPYIPESTDTQYF,TGTGCCAGCAGCCCCTATATTCCCGAAAGCACAGATACGCAGTATTTT